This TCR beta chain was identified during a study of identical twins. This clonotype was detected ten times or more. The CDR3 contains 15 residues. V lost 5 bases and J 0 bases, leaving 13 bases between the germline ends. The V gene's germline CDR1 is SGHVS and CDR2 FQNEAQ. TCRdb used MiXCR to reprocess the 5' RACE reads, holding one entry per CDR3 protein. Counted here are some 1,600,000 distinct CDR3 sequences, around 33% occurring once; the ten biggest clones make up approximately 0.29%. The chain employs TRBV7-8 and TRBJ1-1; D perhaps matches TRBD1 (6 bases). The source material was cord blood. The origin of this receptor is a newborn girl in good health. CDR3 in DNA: TGTGCCAGCAGCCCGGGGACACAGATGAACACTGAAGCTTTCTTT. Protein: CASSPGTQMNTEAFF.